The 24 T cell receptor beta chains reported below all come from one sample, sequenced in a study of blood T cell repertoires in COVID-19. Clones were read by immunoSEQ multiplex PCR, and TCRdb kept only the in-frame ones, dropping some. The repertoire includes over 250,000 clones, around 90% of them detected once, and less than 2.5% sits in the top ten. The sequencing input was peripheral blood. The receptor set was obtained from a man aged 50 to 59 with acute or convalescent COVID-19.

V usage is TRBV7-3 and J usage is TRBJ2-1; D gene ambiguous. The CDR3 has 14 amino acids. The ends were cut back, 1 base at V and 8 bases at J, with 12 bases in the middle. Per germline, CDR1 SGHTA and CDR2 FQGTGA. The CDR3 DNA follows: TGTGCCAGCAGCTTAATCACATCGCGGTATGAGCAGTTCTTC. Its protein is CASSLITSRYEQFF.

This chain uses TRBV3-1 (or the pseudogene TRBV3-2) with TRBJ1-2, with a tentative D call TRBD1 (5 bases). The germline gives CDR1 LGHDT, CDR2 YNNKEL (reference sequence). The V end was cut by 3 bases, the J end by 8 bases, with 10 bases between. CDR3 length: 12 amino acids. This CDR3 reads CASSHSEGGYTF. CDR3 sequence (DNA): TGTGCCAGCAGCCACTCGGAGGGGGGCTACACCTTC.

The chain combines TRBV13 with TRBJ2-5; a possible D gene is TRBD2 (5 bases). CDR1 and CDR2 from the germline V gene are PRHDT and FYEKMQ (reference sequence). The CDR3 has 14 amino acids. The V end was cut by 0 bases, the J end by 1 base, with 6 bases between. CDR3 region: CASSLGEAQETQYF. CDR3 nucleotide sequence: TGTGCCAGCAGCTTAGGGGAGGCCCAAGAGACCCAGTACTTC. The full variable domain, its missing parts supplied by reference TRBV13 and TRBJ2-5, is AAGVIQSPRHLIKEKRETATLKCYPIPRHDTVYWYQQGPGQDPQFLISFYEKMQSDKGSIPDRFSAQQFSDYHSELNMSSLELGDSALYFCASSLGEAQETQYFGPGTRLLVL.

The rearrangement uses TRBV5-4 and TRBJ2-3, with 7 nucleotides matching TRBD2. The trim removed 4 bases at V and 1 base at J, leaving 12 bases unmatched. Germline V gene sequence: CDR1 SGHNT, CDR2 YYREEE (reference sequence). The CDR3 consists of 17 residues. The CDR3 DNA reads TGTGCCAGCAGCCGGCCCCTGGGGGGGGAAGGCACAGATACGCAGTATTTT. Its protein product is CASSRPLGGEGTDTQYF. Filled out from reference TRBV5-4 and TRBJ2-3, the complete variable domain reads ETGVTQSPTHLIKTRGQQVTLRCSSQSGHNTVSWYQQALGQGPQFIFQYYREEENGRGNFPPRFSGLQFPNYSSELNVNALELDDSALYLCASSRPLGGEGTDTQYFGPGTRLTVL.

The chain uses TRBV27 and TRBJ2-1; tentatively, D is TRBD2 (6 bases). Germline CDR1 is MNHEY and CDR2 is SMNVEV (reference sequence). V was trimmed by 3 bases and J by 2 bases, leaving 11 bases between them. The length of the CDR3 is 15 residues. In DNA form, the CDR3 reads TGTGCCAGCAGTTTGGGGGGTATCACCTACAATGAGCAGTTCTTC. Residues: CASSLGGITYNEQFF.

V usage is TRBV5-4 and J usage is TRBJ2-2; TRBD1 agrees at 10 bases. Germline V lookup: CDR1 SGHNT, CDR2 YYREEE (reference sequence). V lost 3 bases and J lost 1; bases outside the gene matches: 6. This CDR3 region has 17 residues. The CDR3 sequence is CASSSDRGNWNTGELFF. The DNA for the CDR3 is TGTGCCAGCAGCTCGGACAGGGGGAATTGGAACACCGGGGAGCTGTTTTTT.

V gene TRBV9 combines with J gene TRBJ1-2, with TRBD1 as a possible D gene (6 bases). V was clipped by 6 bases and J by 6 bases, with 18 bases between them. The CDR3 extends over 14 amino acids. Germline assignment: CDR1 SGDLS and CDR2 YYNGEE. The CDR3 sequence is CASTNSRGIDGYTF. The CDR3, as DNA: TGTGCCAGCACCAACTCGAGGGGGATCGATGGCTACACCTTC. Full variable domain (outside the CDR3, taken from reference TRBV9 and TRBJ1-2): DSGVTQTPKHLITATGQRVTLRCSPRSGDLSVYWYQQSLDQGLQFLIQYYNGEERAKGNILERFSAQQFPDLHSELNLSSLELGDSALYFCASTNSRGIDGYTFGSGTRLTVV.

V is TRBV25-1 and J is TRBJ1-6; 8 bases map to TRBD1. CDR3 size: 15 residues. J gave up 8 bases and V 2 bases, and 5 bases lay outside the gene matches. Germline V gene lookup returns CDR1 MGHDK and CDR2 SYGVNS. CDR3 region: CASSEKDRVYSPLHF. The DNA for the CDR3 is TGTGCCAGCAGTGAAAAGGACAGGGTGTATTCACCCCTCCACTTT.

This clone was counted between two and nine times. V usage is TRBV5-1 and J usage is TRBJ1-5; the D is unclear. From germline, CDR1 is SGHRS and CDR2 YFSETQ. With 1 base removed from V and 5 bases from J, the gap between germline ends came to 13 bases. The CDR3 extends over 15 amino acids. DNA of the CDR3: TGCGCCAGCAGCTTGACGGGCGGGATGGATCAGCCCCAGCATTTT. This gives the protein CASSLTGGMDQPQHF.

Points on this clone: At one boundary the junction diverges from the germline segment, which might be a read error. The CDR3 here is CASSPNFPSHEQYF. DNA for the CDR3: TGTGCCAGCAGCCCGAACTTCCCCTCCCACGAGCAGTACTTC. The chain is built from TRBV5-6 and TRBJ2-7; D is ambiguous. Germline V gene sequence: CDR1 SGHDT, CDR2 YYEEEE. The CDR3 consists of 14 residues. The full variable domain, in which reference TRBV5-6 and TRBJ2-7 provide the parts outside the CDR3, is DAGVTQSPTHLIKTRGQQVTLRCSPKSGHDTVSWYQQALGQGPQFIFQYYEEEERQRGNFPDRFSGHQFPNYSSELNVNALLLGDSALYLCASSPNFPSHEQYFGPGTRLTVT.

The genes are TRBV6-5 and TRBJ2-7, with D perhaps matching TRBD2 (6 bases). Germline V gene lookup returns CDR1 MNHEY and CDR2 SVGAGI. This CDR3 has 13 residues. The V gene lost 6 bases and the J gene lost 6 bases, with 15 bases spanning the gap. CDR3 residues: CASSRRRTTEQYF. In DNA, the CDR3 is TGTGCCAGCAGCCGCCGCCGGACTACCGAGCAGTACTTC.

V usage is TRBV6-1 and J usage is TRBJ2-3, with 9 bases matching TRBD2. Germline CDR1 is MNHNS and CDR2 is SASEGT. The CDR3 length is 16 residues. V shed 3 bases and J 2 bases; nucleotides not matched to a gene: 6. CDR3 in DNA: TGTGCCAGCAGTGACGCCCTAGCGGGGACCACAGATACGCAGTATTTT. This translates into CASSDALAGTTDTQYF.

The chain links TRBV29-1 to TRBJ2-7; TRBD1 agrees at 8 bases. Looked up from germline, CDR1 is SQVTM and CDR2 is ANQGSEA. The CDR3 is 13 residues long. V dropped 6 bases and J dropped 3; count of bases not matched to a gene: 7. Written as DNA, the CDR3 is TGCAGCGTCCAGGGGGCCCCTAACTACGAGCAGTACTTC. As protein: CSVQGAPNYEQYF.

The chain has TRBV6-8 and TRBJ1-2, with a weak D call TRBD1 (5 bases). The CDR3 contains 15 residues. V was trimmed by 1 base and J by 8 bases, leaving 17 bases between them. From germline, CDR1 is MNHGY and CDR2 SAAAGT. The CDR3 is CASSYLGQRLGGYTF. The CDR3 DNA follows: TGTGCCAGCAGTTACTTGGGGCAGCGCCTCGGAGGCTACACCTTC.

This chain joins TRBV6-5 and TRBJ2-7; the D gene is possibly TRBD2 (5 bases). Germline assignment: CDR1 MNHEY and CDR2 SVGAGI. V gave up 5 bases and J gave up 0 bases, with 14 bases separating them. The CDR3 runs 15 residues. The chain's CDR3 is CASSPLGSSSYEQYF. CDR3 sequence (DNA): TGTGCCAGCAGTCCACTAGGGTCCAGCTCCTACGAGCAGTACTTC.

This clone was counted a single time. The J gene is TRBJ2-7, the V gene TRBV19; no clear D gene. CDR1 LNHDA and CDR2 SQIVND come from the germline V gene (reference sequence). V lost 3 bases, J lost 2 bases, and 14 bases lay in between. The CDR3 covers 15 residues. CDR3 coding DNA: TGTGCCAGTAGTATCAGACAAAACCTCGCCTACGAGCAGTACTTC. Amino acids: CASSIRQNLAYEQYF.

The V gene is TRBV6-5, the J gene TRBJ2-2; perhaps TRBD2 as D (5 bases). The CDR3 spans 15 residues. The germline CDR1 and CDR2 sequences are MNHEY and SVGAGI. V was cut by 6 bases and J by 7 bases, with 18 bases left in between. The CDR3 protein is CASSRLASVGGELFF. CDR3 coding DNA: TGTGCCAGCAGCCGTCTAGCCTCAGTGGGCGGGGAGCTGTTTTTT.

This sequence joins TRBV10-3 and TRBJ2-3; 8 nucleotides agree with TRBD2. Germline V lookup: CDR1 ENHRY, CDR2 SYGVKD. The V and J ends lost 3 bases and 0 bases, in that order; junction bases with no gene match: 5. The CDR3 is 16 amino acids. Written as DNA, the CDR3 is TGTGCCATCAGTGAATTAGCGGGACTTAGCACAGATACGCAGTATTTT. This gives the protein CAISELAGLSTDTQYF.

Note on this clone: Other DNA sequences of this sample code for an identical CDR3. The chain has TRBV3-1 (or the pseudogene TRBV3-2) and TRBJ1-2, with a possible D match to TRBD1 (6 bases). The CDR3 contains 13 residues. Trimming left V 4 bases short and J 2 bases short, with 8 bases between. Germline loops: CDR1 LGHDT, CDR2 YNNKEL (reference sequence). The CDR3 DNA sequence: TGTGCCAGCAGCCCAACAGGGAACTATGGCTACACCTTC. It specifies CASSPTGNYGYTF.

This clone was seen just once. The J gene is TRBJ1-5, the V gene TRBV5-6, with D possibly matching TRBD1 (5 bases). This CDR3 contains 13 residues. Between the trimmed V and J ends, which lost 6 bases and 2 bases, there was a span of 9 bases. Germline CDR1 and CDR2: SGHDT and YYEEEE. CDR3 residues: CASTWGGNQPQHF. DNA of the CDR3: TGTGCCAGCACCTGGGGGGGCAATCAGCCCCAGCATTTT.

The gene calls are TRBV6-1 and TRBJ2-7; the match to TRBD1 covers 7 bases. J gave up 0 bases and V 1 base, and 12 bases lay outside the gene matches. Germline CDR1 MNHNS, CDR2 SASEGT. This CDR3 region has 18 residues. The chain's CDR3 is CASSEGQGPDPLSYEQYF. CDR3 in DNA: TGTGCCAGCAGTGAAGGACAGGGCCCGGACCCCCTCTCCTACGAGCAGTACTTC.

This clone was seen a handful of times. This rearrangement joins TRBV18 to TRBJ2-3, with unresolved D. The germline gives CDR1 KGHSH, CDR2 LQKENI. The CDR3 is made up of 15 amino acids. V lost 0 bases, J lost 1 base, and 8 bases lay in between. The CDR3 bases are TGTGCCAGCTCACCACCCTCCCGGGGCACAGATACGCAGTATTTT. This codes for CASSPPSRGTDTQYF.

The CDR3 loop is CASSSTYEQYF. The CDR3 DNA reads as TGTGCCAGCAGCTCAACCTACGAGCAGTACTTC. The genes are TRBV13 and TRBJ2-7; no clear D gene. Per germline, CDR1 PRHDT and CDR2 FYEKMQ (reference sequence). Trimming stripped 4 bases from V and 2 bases from J, with 3 bases between. The CDR3 has 11 residues.

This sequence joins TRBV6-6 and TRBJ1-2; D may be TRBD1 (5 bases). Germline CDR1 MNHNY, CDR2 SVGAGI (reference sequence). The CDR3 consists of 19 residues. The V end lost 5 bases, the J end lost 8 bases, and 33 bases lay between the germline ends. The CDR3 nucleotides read TGTGCCAGCAGTCCGGGGAGGTGGGGGTTAGAGGGTGATTTTATGGGCTACACCTTC. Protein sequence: CASSPGRWGLEGDFMGYTF.